This T cell receptor beta chain was obtained from a study of vaccination effects on CD4 cells after COVID-19. In regard to this clone: Antigen specificity is unknown.

Investigators separated out CD4+ T cells once 10 days of culture had passed. Assay used: immunoSEQ multiplex PCR; TCRdb lists only in-frame clones, some missing. The table lists tens of thousands of clones, about two thirds of them singletons. The source material was CD4+ T cells from PBMCs cultured without peptide, sampled before COVID-19 vaccination. The origin of this receptor is a human donor who received a COVID-19 vaccine.

CDR3 coding DNA: TGCGCCAGCAGCCCCCCGTCGGGGGACACAGATACGCAGTATTTT. It yields the protein CASSPPSGDTDTQYF. The V and J genes are TRBV5-1 and TRBJ2-3; D possibly corresponds to TRBD2 (6 bases). The CDR3 is 15 amino acids. V was shortened by 4 bases and J by 2 bases, with 14 bases between the two germline ends. The germline gives CDR1 SGHRS, CDR2 YFSETQ. Filled out from reference TRBV5-1 and TRBJ2-3, the complete variable domain reads KAGVTQTPRYLIKTRGQQVTLSCSPISGHRSVSWYQQTPGQGLQFLFEYFSETQRNKGNFPGRFSGRQFSNSRSEMNVSTLELGDSALYLCASSPPSGDTDTQYFGPGTRLTVL.